This entry is about one T cell receptor (beta chain). Its antigen is still unknown. This record belongs to a study of shared clonotypes between healthy human individuals. Background on the study: The study enrolled a couple of women and three men aged 18 to 49. Study-wide results and limits: Large sequencing depth failed to make sorted-subset sequencing complete, rarefaction showed. It was the non-shared clonotypes that had lower generation probabilities than clonotypes shared by all four donors.

Here immunoSEQ multiplex PCR was the method, and the copy in TCRdb shows in-frame clones only, minus some. The sample holds 2.3 million or so clones, 90% to 95% seen once. Negatively enriched CD4+ T cells were divided by CD45RA into naive and memory. V gave up 2 bases and J gave up 0 bases, with 8 bases separating them. The germline gives CDR1 KGHSH, CDR2 LQKENI. The CDR3 has 15 residues. Sequencing used naive CD4+ T cells from PBMCs. Sample subset: CD45RA+ positively selected. This chain links TRBV18 with TRBJ2-1; D call uncertain. This TCR was sampled from a man between 18 and 35 years old in good health. Some clones in this sample may be carry-over from other donors' samples. Written as DNA, the CDR3 is TGTGCCAGCTCACCAGACGTGAGCTCCTACAATGAGCAGTTCTTC. Its protein product is CASSPDVSSYNEQFF.